Given below is one T cell receptor (beta chain) in context. Its antigen is unidentified. Using immunoSEQ multiplex PCR, the repertoire was profiled, and TCRdb retains in-frame clones only, with some absent. Here the sample spans more than 60,000 clones, under 85% being singletons. This entry comes from a study of OX40 agonist ivuxolimab in advanced cancers. Study-wide points: More expanded clones were found, on average, in CD8+ than in CD4+ T cells.

V lost 4 bases, J lost 7 bases, and 8 bases stayed unmatched. This CDR3 contains 15 residues. Germline lookup yields CDR1 MNHEY and CDR2 SVGAGI. This chain joins TRBV6-5 and TRBJ2-3; 10 bases align to TRBD2. Specimen: CD4+ or CD8+ T cells sorted from blood, collected in a trial of the OX40 agonist ivuxolimab. The receptor comes from an adult with an advanced solid tumor such as melanoma, head and neck, liver or kidney cancer. The CDR3 DNA reads TGTGCCAGCAGTTCGCAGAGCGGGGGGGTCAATACGCAGTATTTT. Residues: CASSSQSGGVNTQYF.